This T cell receptor beta chain was found in a study of blood T cell repertoires in COVID-19. Germline values: CDR1 MDHEN, CDR2 SYDVKM. V lost 3 bases and J lost 0, with 9 bases in between. The CDR3 extends over 15 amino acids. Per the authors' pipeline: Estimated nucleated cell counts came from reference gene primer amplification. The method was immunoSEQ multiplex PCR; TCRdb's version includes in-frame clones alone and lacks a portion of them. V, J and clone size are taken as reported in that table, and D and trimming were inferred from the DNA itself. The sample holds around 240,000 clones; around 83% are singletons and the top ten take approximately 1.3%.

Sequencing was done on a sample of peripheral blood. The chain uses TRBV28 and TRBJ1-3; D call uncertain. The sequence was collected from a woman aged 40 to 50 who had recovered from COVID-19. This chain's CDR3 is CASSFPASSGNTIYF. The CDR3 DNA sequence: TGTGCCAGCAGTTTCCCAGCGAGCTCTGGAAACACCATATATTTT.